The clone carrying this T cell receptor (beta chain) occurred a few times. The data were taken from a study of early T cells in non-severe SARS-CoV-2 infection. One entry per CDR3 protein results from TCRdb running MiXCR on the 5' RACE reads. Among about 34,000 distinct CDR3 sequences, approximately 5.4% were seen once, and the ten largest hold about 6.4%. The sequencing sample was made of whole blood. This sequence originates from an adult who was a healthcare worker with PCR-confirmed SARS-CoV-2 infection or an uninfected control (not recorded which).

CDR3 DNA: TGTGCCACCTCAGGGAGCACCGGGGAGCTGTTTTTT. Amino acids: CATSGSTGELFF. The rearrangement joins TRBV28 to TRBJ2-2; the D gene could be TRBD1 or TRBD2 (5 bases each). Trimming stripped 10 bases from V and 4 bases from J, with 10 bases between. The germline gives CDR1 MDHEN, CDR2 SYDVKM. The CDR3 consists of 12 residues. Looking up the rest from reference TRBV28 and TRBJ2-2 gives the full variable domain: DVKVTQSSRYLVKRTGEKVFLECVQDMDHENMFWYRQDPGLGLRLIYFSYDVKMKEKGDIPEGYSVSREKKERFSLILESASTNQTSMYLCATSGSTGELFFGEGSRLTVL.